The sequence of this T cell receptor (beta chain) was determined in a study of blood T cell repertoires in COVID-19. CDR1 and CDR2 (germline): SGHVS, FQNEAQ. Trimming stripped 5 bases from V and 13 bases from J, with 12 bases between. The CDR3 loop spans 12 amino acids. Produced via immunoSEQ multiplex PCR; TCRdb's table is partial and in-frame only. This sample has about 170,000 clones, with under 95% found just once. The sample comprised peripheral blood. This receptor was taken from a man between 18 and 35 years old with COVID-19, enrolled during active disease. The V gene is TRBV7-8, the J gene TRBJ1-6; no clear D. CDR3 sequence: CASSLYTFPLHF. CDR3 nucleotides: TGTGCCAGCAGCCTCTATACTTTTCCCCTCCACTTT.